The source of this T cell receptor (beta chain) is a study of beta chain features in type 1 diabetes. Whole-study findings and limits: In all four CD4+ subsets, TCRB CDR3 length was significantly, moderately reduced in type 1 diabetes.

cDNA synthesis used the whole RNA isolate, giving expressed TCRB sequences. Sequencing used immunoSEQ multiplex PCR; TCRdb keeps in-frame clones, though not all of them. The sample has some 270,000 clones, around 9.9% seen once. On this clone itself: Its antigen is unidentified.

Germline trimming cut 4 bases from V and 4 bases from J; bases unmatched to any gene: 4. CDR1 SGDLS and CDR2 YYNGEE come from the germline V gene. The CDR3 extends over 14 amino acids. Specimen: naive CD4+ T cells from blood. This TCR was sampled from a man aged 25-40 years with type 1 diabetes. The chain uses TRBV9 and TRBJ2-3, with 9 positions matching TRBD1. CDR3 nucleotide sequence: TGTGCCAGCAGCCCAAGACAGGGGGCAGATACGCAGTATTTT. Translation: CASSPRQGADTQYF.